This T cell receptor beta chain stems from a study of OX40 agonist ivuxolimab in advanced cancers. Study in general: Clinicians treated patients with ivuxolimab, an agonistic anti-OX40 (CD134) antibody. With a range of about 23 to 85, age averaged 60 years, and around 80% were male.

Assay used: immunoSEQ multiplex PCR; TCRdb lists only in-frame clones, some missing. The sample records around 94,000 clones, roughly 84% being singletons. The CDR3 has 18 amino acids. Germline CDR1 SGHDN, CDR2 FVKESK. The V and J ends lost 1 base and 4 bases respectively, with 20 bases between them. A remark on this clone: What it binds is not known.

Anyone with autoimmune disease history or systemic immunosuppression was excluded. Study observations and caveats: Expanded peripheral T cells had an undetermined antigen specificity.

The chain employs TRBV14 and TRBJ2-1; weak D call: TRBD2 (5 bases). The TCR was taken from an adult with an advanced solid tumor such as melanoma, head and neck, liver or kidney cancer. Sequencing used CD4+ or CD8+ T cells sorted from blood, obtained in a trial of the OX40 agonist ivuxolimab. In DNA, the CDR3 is TGTGCCAGCAGCCAAGGCCCGGACTGGCGGAGAGTATACAATGAGCAGTTCTTC. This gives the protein CASSQGPDWRRVYNEQFF.